This T cell receptor beta chain comes out of a study of shared clonotypes between healthy human individuals. CD45RO-negative cells were positively selected for CCR7, leaving out terminally differentiated effector memory CD45RA+ cells. Profiled with immunoSEQ multiplex PCR; TCRdb holds only in-frame clones, not every one. This table has some 2 million clones, approximately 94% appearing once. The CDR3 is 16 amino acids. The J segment lost 8 bases and the V segment lost 3 bases, leaving 11 bases of the junction unmatched. Germline CDR1 MNHEY, CDR2 SVGAGI. V usage is TRBV6-5 and J usage is TRBJ2-1, with 9 bases matching TRBD2. The specimen sequenced was naive CD8+ T cells sorted from blood. The receptor comes from a man younger than 30 in good health. The CDR3 loop is CASSYHPGLATDEQFF. DNA for the CDR3: TGTGCCAGCAGTTATCATCCGGGACTAGCTACCGATGAGCAGTTCTTC.